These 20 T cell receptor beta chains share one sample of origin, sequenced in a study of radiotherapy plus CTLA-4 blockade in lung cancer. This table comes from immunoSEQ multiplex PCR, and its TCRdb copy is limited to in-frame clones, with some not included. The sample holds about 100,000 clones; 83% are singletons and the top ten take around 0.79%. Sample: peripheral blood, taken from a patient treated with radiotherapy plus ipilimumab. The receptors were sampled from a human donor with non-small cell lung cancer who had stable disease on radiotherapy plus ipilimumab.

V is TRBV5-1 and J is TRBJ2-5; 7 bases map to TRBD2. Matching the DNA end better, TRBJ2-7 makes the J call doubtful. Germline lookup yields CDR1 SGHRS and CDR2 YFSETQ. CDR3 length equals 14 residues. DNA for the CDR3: TGCGCCAGCAGCCTTAGAGCGGGAAGTAACGAGCAGTACTTC. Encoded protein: CASSLRAGSNEQYF.

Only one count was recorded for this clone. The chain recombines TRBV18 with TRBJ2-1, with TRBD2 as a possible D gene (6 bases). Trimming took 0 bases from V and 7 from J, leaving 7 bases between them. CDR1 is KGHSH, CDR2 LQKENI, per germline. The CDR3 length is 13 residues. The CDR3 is CASSPPGRNEQFF. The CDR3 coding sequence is TGTGCCAGCTCACCACCGGGGAGGAATGAGCAGTTCTTC.

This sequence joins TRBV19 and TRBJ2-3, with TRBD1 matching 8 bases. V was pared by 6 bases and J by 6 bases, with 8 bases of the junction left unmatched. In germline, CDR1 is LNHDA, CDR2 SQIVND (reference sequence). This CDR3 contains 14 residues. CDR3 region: CASSLRQGLDTQYF. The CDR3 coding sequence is TGTGCCAGTAGCCTTCGACAGGGGTTGGATACGCAGTATTTT.

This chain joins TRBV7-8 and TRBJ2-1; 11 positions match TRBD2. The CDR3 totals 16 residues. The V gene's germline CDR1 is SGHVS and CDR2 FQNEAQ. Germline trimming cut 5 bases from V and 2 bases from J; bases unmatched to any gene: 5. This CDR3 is CASSPRLAGPYNEQFF. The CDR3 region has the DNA TGTGCCAGCAGCCCGCGACTAGCGGGGCCCTACAATGAGCAGTTCTTC.

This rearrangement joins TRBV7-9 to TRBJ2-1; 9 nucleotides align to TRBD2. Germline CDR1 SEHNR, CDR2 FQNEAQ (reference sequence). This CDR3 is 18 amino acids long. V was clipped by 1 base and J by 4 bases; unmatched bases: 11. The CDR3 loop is CASSLGSLAGPPYNEQFF. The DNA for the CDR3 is TGTGCCAGCAGCTTAGGTAGTCTAGCGGGACCGCCGTACAATGAGCAGTTCTTC.

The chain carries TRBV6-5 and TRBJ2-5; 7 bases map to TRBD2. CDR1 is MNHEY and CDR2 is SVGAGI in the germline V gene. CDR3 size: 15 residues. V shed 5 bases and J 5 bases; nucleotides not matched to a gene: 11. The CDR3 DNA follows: TGTGCCAGCAGTGTTCTGAGCGGGATAGGGGAGACCCAGTACTTC. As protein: CASSVLSGIGETQYF.

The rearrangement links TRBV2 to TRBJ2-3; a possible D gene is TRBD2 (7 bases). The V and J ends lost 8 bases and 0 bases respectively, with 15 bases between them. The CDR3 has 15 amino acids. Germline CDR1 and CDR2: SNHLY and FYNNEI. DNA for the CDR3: TGTGCCAGCCAAGGGGGGGCCCAGAGCACAGATACGCAGTATTTT. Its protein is CASQGGAQSTDTQYF.

The DNA for the CDR3 is TGTGCCAGCAGCAAAGCTTGGTTAGATACAGGGAGTTCCTATGGCTACACCTTC. This codes for CASSKAWLDTGSSYGYTF. The gene calls are TRBV21-1 and TRBJ1-2; the listed D gene, TRBD1, was not tested against the DNA. TRBV21-1 is designated a pseudogene. The CDR3 contains 18 residues.

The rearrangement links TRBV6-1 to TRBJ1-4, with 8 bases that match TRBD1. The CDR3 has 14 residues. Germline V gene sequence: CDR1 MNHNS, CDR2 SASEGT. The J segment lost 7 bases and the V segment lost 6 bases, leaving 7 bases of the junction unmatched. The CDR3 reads CASRKDRGTEKLFF. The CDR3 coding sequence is TGTGCCAGCAGGAAAGACAGGGGAACTGAAAAACTGTTTTTT.

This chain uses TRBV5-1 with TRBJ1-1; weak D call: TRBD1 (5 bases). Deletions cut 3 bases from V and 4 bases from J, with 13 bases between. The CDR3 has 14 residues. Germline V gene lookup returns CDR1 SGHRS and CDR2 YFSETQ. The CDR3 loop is CASSSTDSGTEAFF. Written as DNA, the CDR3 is TGCGCCAGCAGCTCGACAGATTCAGGCACTGAAGCTTTCTTT.

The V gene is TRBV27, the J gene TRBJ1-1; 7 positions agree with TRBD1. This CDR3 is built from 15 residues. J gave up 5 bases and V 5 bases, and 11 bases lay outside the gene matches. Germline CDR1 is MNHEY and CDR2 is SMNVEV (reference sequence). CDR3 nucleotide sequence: TGTGCCAGCAGTCCCCTGGACAGGCTGAGGACTGAAGCTTTCTTT. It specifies CASSPLDRLRTEAFF.

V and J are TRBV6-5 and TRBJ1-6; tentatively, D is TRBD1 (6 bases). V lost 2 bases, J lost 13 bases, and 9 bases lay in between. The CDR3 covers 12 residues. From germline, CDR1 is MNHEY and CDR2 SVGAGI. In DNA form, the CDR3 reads TGTGCCAGCAGTTACAGAGGGGGTCCCCTCCACTTT. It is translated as CASSYRGGPLHF.

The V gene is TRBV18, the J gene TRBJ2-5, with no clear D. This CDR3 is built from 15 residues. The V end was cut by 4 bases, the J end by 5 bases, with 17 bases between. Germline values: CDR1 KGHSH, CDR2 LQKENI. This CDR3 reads CASSLDQTVGETQYF. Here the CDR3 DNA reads TGTGCCAGCTCACTGGATCAGACGGTAGGGGAGACCCAGTACTTC.

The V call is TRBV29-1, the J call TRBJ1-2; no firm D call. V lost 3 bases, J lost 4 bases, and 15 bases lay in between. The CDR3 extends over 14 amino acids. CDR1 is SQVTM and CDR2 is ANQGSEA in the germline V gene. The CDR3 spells CSVDPRLGFYGYTF. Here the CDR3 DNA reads TGCAGCGTTGATCCCCGACTGGGATTCTATGGCTACACCTTC.

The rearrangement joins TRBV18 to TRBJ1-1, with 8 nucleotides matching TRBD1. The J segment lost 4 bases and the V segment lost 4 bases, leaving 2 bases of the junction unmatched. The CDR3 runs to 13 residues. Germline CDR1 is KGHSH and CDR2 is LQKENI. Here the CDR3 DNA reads TGTGCCAGCTCACTAACAGGGGGCACTGAAGCTTTCTTT. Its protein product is CASSLTGGTEAFF. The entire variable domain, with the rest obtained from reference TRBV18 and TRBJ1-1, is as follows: NAGVMQNPRHLVRRRGQEARLRCSPMKGHSHVYWYRQLPEEGLKFMVYLQKENIIDESGMPKERFSAEFPKEGPSILRIQQVVRGDSAAYFCASSLTGGTEAFFGQGTRLTVV.

The DNA for the CDR3 is TGCGCCAGCAGTTTTTTGGACAGTTATGGCTACACCTTC. Amino acids: CASSFLDSYGYTF. This sequence joins TRBV5-1 and TRBJ1-2; maybe TRBD1 (6 bases). The CDR3 loop spans 13 amino acids. Trimming cost V 5 bases and J 5 bases, with 13 bases left between them. Germline lookup yields CDR1 SGHRS and CDR2 YFSETQ.

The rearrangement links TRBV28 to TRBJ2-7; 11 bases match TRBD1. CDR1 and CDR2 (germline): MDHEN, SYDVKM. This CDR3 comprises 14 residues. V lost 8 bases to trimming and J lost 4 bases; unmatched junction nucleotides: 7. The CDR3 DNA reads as TGTGCCAGCGCCGGGGACAGGGGGATATACGAGCAGTACTTC. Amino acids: CASAGDRGIYEQYF.

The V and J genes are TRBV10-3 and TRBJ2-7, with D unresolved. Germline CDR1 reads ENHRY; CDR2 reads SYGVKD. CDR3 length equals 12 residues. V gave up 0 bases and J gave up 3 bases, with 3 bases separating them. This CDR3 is CAISESGYEQYF. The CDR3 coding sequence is TGTGCCATCAGTGAGTCAGGCTACGAGCAGTACTTC.

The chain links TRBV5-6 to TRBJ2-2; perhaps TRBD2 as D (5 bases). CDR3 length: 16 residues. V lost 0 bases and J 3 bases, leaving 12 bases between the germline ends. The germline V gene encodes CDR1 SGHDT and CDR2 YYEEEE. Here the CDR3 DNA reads TGTGCCAGCAGCTTGGAGACGGGGTGGTACACCGGGGAGCTGTTTTTT. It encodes CASSLETGWYTGELFF. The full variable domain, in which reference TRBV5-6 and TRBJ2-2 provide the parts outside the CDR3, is DAGVTQSPTHLIKTRGQQVTLRCSPKSGHDTVSWYQQALGQGPQFIFQYYEEEERQRGNFPDRFSGHQFPNYSSELNVNALLLGDSALYLCASSLETGWYTGELFFGEGSRLTVL.

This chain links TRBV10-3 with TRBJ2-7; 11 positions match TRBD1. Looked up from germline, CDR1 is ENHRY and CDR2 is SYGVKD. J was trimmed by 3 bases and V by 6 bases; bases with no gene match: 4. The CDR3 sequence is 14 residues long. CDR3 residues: CAIRGTGGYYEQYF. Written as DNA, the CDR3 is TGTGCCATCAGAGGGACAGGGGGGTACTACGAGCAGTACTTC.